This note documents a single T cell receptor beta chain sequence. Its recognized antigen is unknown. Within one base of it there is no much larger clone, and no base qualities were kept. This entry belongs to a study of blood T cells in healthy people across ages (dated by TCRdb to 2014 to 2015). About the full investigation: In model experiments, template switching captured roughly one uniquely barcoded TCR beta cDNA molecule for every two T cells. To track age-related changes in TCR beta repertoire diversity, the study relied on deep sequencing normalized with unique cDNA molecular identifiers. Donors were grouped into four age groups: young (average roughly 15 years), middle-aged (over 35), aged (around 66) and long-lived (around 82). Donors of different ages were randomly distributed across sequencing lanes to avoid experimental bias. For two donors (one aged 18 to 30 and one aged 80 or older), the study analyzed two additional independent replicas of 1 million unique cDNA reads from the same blood draw. Study-wide conclusions, independent of this receptor: Because profiling used bulk unsorted PBMCs, naive and antigen-experienced compartments could not be compared conclusively. Observed TCR beta diversity correlated strongly with the percentage of naive T cells measured by flow cytometry. As age increased, observed TCR beta diversity per million T cells dropped in a roughly linear way, and a significant reduction was already evident by age about 40. Compared with the aged group, the long-lived group had more naive CD4+ T cells, fewer expanded clones and increased TCR diversity, suggesting age selection. Estimates of total diversity based on one million sequenced T cells were regarded as lower bounds and as underestimates. Donor CMV infection status was unknown, potentially confounding age-related changes in expanded clonotypes.

V drops 1 base and J drops 6 bases, leaving 15 bases in between. The CDR3 has 15 amino acids, counting the end cysteine and phenylalanine. Only CDR3 DNA remains: 45 bases, in frame from the first base. Donors were a few dozen systemically healthy Caucasian individuals from Russia aged roughly 6 to 90 years. About 9.1 milliliters of peripheral blood were collected from each donor into EDTA-treated Vacutainer tubes. Ficoll-Paque density-gradient centrifugation was used to isolate PBMCs, with at least 6.5 million per sample. Trizol reagent was used to extract total RNA from PBMCs, with at least 6 micrograms per sample. For every donor, an aliquot of PBMCs went through flow cytometry to measure the percentages of naive CD45RAhigh/CD27high T cells. Libraries came from 5' RACE. The run used an Illumina HiSeq 2500. A second PCR of about 7 to 12 cycles was run with a J-beta primer mix and a sample-barcoded 5' primer. Each TCR beta cDNA molecule received a unique molecular identifier from a template-switch 5' adaptor carrying 12 random nucleotides. Each sample yielded at least 3 million CDR3-containing paired-end reads. The Mint cDNA synthesis kit, primed by a TRBC-specific oligonucleotide, was used to synthesize first-strand cDNA from all RNA. After uracil-DNA glycosylase treatment, a first 18-cycle PCR used universal primers M1SS and BC2_uni_R on all cDNA. The paper's data handling went like this. Each sample was normalized by randomly selecting 1 million high-quality reads, each carrying a distinct molecular identifier. Reads with shared molecular identifiers were discarded instead of being binned into consensus sequences. MiTCR, run with a Q25 quality threshold and the strictest error-elimination algorithm, handled CDR3 identification, clonotype clustering and error correction. A nonparametric unseen species model with Euler transformation was used to estimate a lower bound on total TCR beta diversity. TCRdb reanalyzed the raw reads on its own, using fastp at Q25 for trimming and MiXCR for clone calling, and kept in-frame beta chains. Each record represents a unique CDR3 protein, reported with the most common genes and DNA among its rows. The V and J calls were not made by the authors but by TCRdb's processing. For this sample the table gives over a million distinct CDR3 sequences, of which roughly 43% were detected only once. The leading ten clones occupy around 4% of the sample.

The rearrangement combines TRBV12-3 or TRBV12-4 with TRBJ1-2; the D segment could be TRBD1, given 5 matching bases. The material sequenced was blood. This clonotype originated in a woman aged 18-29 years in good health. The CDR3 has the sequence CASSLEWGSRDGYTF. The DNA reads as follows: TGTGCCAGCAGTTTAGAATGGGGGTCACGAGATGGCTACACCTTC.